One sample yielded the 27 T cell receptor beta chains listed below, sequenced in a study of T cells in Graves' hyperthyroidism and ophthalmopathy. Amplification yielded TCR beta CDR3 regions, with RNA transcripts as the source. The HTBI primer set drove a first-round RT-PCR of the TCR CDR3. TCRdb ran MiXCR on the multiplex PCR reads and lists one entry per CDR3 protein. Of approximately 610,000 distinct CDR3 sequences listed, roughly 15% are singletons. The specimen was blood. Every receptor here comes from a woman in her 40s with Graves' ophthalmopathy.

This clonotype was observed a handful of times. V gene TRBV20-1 combines with J gene TRBJ2-2; the D gene is possibly TRBD2 (6 bases). The CDR3 is 14 residues long. V gave up 0 bases and J gave up 6 bases, with 11 bases separating them. Germline assignment: CDR1 DFQATT and CDR2 SNEGSKA (reference sequence). The CDR3 here is CSARERRRAGELFF. CDR3 sequence (DNA): TGCAGTGCTAGAGAGCGGCGGAGGGCCGGGGAGCTGTTTTTT.

This clonotype was counted a few times. A much larger clone sits a single nucleotide away, making a read error possible. V usage is TRBV7-3 and J usage is TRBJ2-2; D might be TRBD2 (5 bases). CDR3 length: 17 residues. V dropped 0 bases and J dropped 1 base, with 12 bases sitting between them. The germline gives CDR1 SGHTA, CDR2 FQGTGA. The CDR3 region is CASSLTRSGGNTGELFF. The CDR3, as DNA: TGTGCCAGCAGCTTAACTCGGTCCGGAGGGAACACCGGGGAGCTGTTTTTT.

The V call is TRBV20-1, the J call TRBJ1-5, with a tentative D call TRBD1 (5 bases). The CDR3 consists of 14 residues. The V end lost 4 bases, the J end lost 6 bases, and 16 bases lay between the germline ends. Germline V gene sequence: CDR1 DFQATT, CDR2 SNEGSKA (reference sequence). CDR3: CSAMDEGFGQPQHF. The CDR3 region has the DNA TGCAGTGCTATGGACGAGGGGTTCGGTCAGCCCCAGCATTTT.

This clonotype was seen repeatedly, ten times or more. The V gene is TRBV7-2, the J gene TRBJ2-7; TRBD2 matches at 10 bases. Trimming took 5 bases from V and 7 from J; bases not matched to a gene: 8. The CDR3 has 14 residues. Per the germline V gene, CDR1 is SGHTA and CDR2 is FQGNSA. The CDR3 loop reads CASSVLAGSVEQYF. The DNA of the CDR3 is TGTGCCAGCAGCGTACTAGCGGGGTCTGTGGAGCAGTACTTC.

This clonotype was counted ten times or more. The chain combines TRBV14 with TRBJ1-5, with 7 bases that match TRBD1. J lost 0 bases, V lost 11 bases, and 22 bases had no gene match. The CDR3 runs 19 residues. The germline gives CDR1 SGHDN, CDR2 FVKESK. The CDR3 DNA follows: TGTGCCCGATGTAAGGGACAGCGAATTATTATCTATAGCAATCAGCCCCAGCATTTT. This translates into CARCKGQRIIIYSNQPQHF. The full variable domain, completed using reference TRBV14 and TRBJ1-5, is EAGVTQFPSHSVIEKGQTVTLRCDPISGHDNLYWYRRVMGKEIKFLLHFVKESKQDESGMPNNRFLAERTGGTYSTLKVQPAELEDSGVYFCARCKGQRIIIYSNQPQHFGDGTRLSIL.

Ten or more counts support this clonotype. The chain has TRBV12-3 or TRBV12-4 and TRBJ2-7; 9 nucleotides align to TRBD2. J was trimmed by 4 bases and V by 6 bases; bases with no gene match: 4. This CDR3 is 13 amino acids long. In nucleotides, the CDR3 is TGTGCCAGCAGCCCGACTAGCGGTTACGAGCAGTACTTC. It specifies CASSPTSGYEQYF.

The table lists this clonotype with many counts. The chain employs TRBV12-3 or TRBV12-4 and TRBJ1-6, with D possibly matching TRBD1 (5 bases). The length of the CDR3 is 14 residues. V lost 3 bases and J 7 bases, leaving 10 bases between the germline ends. The CDR3 region has the DNA TGTGCCAGCAGTTTGCAGGGTACGAATTCACCCCTCCACTTT. As protein: CASSLQGTNSPLHF.

This clonotype was detected many times. The V and J genes are TRBV11-1 and TRBJ2-7, with 11 bases matching TRBD2. The CDR3 is 16 amino acids. J gave up 5 bases and V 3 bases, and 9 bases lay outside the gene matches. The germline V gene has CDR1 SGHAT and CDR2 FQDESV (reference sequence). CDR3 sequence: CASSLPVAGGPDEQYF. The CDR3 DNA reads as TGTGCCAGCAGCTTGCCCGTAGCGGGAGGGCCGGACGAGCAGTACTTC.

Concerning this clonotype: This may arise from a read error, as a much more abundant clone is one base away. DNA of the CDR3: TGTGCCAGCAGTTTCCATGCCGGGGAGCTGTTTTTT. It encodes CASSFHAGELFF. The J gene is TRBJ2-2, the V gene TRBV27; no firm D call. CDR1 is MNHEY and CDR2 is SMNVEV in the germline V gene (reference sequence). There are 12 residues in the CDR3. V was cut by 3 bases and J by 6 bases, with 5 bases left in between.

This clonotype was observed many times. The chain recombines TRBV28 with TRBJ2-7; TRBD2 aligns across 9 bases. This CDR3 comprises 16 residues. Germline-derived CDR1 and CDR2 are MDHEN and SYDVKM. Trimming at V came to 3 bases and at J to 0 bases, leaving 6 bases not matched to a gene. The CDR3 protein is CASSLTLAGSSYEQYF. The CDR3 DNA reads TGTGCCAGCAGTTTGACCCTAGCGGGATCCTCCTACGAGCAGTACTTC.

This clonotype was found a few times. The V call is TRBV5-8, the J call TRBJ2-1, with 10 nucleotides matching TRBD2. The V gene end was trimmed by 3 bases and the J gene end by 2 bases; junction bases not matched to a gene: 5. The germline V gene has CDR1 SGHTS and CDR2 YDEGEE. This CDR3 comprises 16 residues. CDR3 amino acids: CASSSWGLATYNEQFF. CDR3 DNA sequence: TGTGCCAGCAGCTCGTGGGGACTAGCGACCTACAATGAGCAGTTCTTC.

This clonotype was observed at least ten times. The chain recombines TRBV2 with TRBJ1-2; TRBD1 matches at 9 bases. The CDR3 covers 17 residues. J was trimmed by 3 bases and V by 5 bases; bases with no gene match: 13. Germline-derived CDR1 and CDR2 are SNHLY and FYNNEI. The CDR3 sequence: CASSQTGGADSHYGYTF. CDR3 in DNA: TGTGCCAGCAGTCAGACAGGGGGAGCGGATTCGCACTATGGCTACACCTTC.

This clonotype was seen repeatedly, ten times or more. The genes are TRBV19 and TRBJ2-7; D might be TRBD1 or TRBD2, each matching 5 bases. CDR1 LNHDA and CDR2 SQIVND come from the germline V gene (reference sequence). V lost 8 bases and J lost 2, with 13 bases in between. The CDR3 sequence is 13 residues long. In DNA form, the CDR3 reads TGTGCCAGTGGGAGACTCAGGGCCTACGAGCAGTACTTC. It specifies CASGRLRAYEQYF.

In this sample, this clonotype turned up many times. The chain links TRBV6-2 or TRBV6-3 to TRBJ2-7; D is undetermined. The germline V gene has CDR1 MNHEY and CDR2 SVGEGT. V was trimmed by 5 bases and J by 2 bases, leaving 13 bases between them. The CDR3 runs 14 residues. The CDR3 nucleotides read TGTGCCAGCAGTCCGGCTAGGGAACCCTACGAGCAGTACTTC. Its protein is CASSPAREPYEQYF.

This clonotype was recorded many times. The rearrangement uses TRBV7-2 and TRBJ2-7; D not resolved. The CDR3 runs 15 residues. CDR1 is SGHTA, CDR2 FQGNSA, per germline. V lost 1 base, J lost 4 bases, and 14 bases lay in between. DNA of the CDR3: TGTGCCAGCAGCTTAGTCCGGAGTTGGGAATACGAGCAGTACTTC. The encoded protein is CASSLVRSWEYEQYF.

The chain links TRBV7-9 to TRBJ2-5; either TRBD1 or TRBD2 may fit D (6 bases each). V lost 6 bases, J lost 5 bases, and 13 bases lay in between. Germline V CDR1 and CDR2: SEHNR, FQNEAQ (reference sequence). The CDR3 spans 13 residues. CDR3 sequence: CASSGGPWETQYF. The CDR3 DNA reads as TGTGCCAGCAGTGGGGGGCCCTGGGAGACCCAGTACTTC.

In this sample, this clonotype turned up a few times. The chain is built from TRBV19 and TRBJ1-5, with D perhaps matching TRBD1 (6 bases). Germline values: CDR1 LNHDA, CDR2 SQIVND (reference sequence). V lost 10 bases and J lost 6, with 16 bases in between. The CDR3 is 13 residues long. For the CDR3, the DNA is TGTGCCACCGGGGAACAGGGCGGTCAGCCCCAGCATTTT. It is translated as CATGEQGGQPQHF.

This chain joins TRBV20-1 and TRBJ2-7; no definite D call. The germline V and J ends were trimmed by 0 bases and 0 bases, with 12 bases remaining between them. From germline, CDR1 is DFQATT and CDR2 SNEGSKA (reference sequence). This CDR3 comprises 15 residues. The CDR3 here is CSARDLLGDSYEQYF. The CDR3, as DNA: TGCAGTGCTAGAGATCTTCTCGGAGACTCCTACGAGCAGTACTTC.

The rearrangement links TRBV28 to TRBJ2-5; D remains ambiguous. Germline values: CDR1 MDHEN, CDR2 SYDVKM. V lost 1 base, J lost 3 bases, and 9 bases lay in between. This CDR3 contains 14 residues. The CDR3 is CASSLFARKETQYF. The DNA for the CDR3 is TGTGCCAGCAGTTTATTCGCAAGGAAAGAGACCCAGTACTTC.

This clonotype was recorded many times. This chain joins TRBV19 and TRBJ1-1, with 9 nucleotides matching TRBD1. The V gene end was trimmed by 6 bases and the J gene end by 8 bases; junction bases not matched to a gene: 13. The CDR3 is 15 residues long. The germline gives CDR1 LNHDA, CDR2 SQIVND (reference sequence). The CDR3 is CASRKYPGQGVEAFF. DNA for the CDR3: TGTGCCAGTAGAAAATACCCGGGACAGGGAGTAGAAGCTTTCTTT.

This clonotype was picked up many times. This rearrangement joins TRBV12-3 or TRBV12-4 to TRBJ2-5; D unresolved. The CDR3 has 14 amino acids. Deletions cut 6 bases from V and 3 bases from J, with 14 bases between. CDR3 nucleotides: TGTGCCAGCAGCCCTCAACCAAGAGAAGAGACCCAGTACTTC. Translating gives CASSPQPREETQYF.

This clonotype showed up many times. The CDR3 loop is CASSFTGGISEQYF. CDR3 in DNA: TGCGCCAGCAGCTTTACAGGGGGGATCAGCGAGCAGTACTTC. The V gene is TRBV5-1, the J gene TRBJ2-7; 8 bases fit TRBD1. J was trimmed by 6 bases and V by 2 bases; bases with no gene match: 7. Germline CDR1 reads SGHRS; CDR2 reads YFSETQ. This CDR3 is built from 14 residues. The variable domain in full, with the rest retrieved from reference TRBV5-1 and TRBJ2-7, is KAGVTQTPRYLIKTRGQQVTLSCSPISGHRSVSWYQQTPGQGLQFLFEYFSETQRNKGNFPGRFSGRQFSNSRSEMNVSTLELGDSALYLCASSFTGGISEQYFGPGTRLTVT.

The rearrangement links TRBV11-2 to TRBJ2-2; D may correspond to TRBD1 or TRBD2 (7 bases each). Germline V gene data show CDR1 as SGHAT and CDR2 as FQNNGV. Trimming cost V 4 bases and J 11 bases, with 26 bases left between them. CDR3 length equals 17 residues. The CDR3 DNA reads as TGTGCCAGCAGCTCTCCCAGGGGGGGCGAACACCGGGGAGAGCTGTTTTTT. This sequence encodes CASSSPRGGEHRGELFF.

The chain joins TRBV4-3 to TRBJ1-3; D is possibly TRBD1 (5 bases). Germline V lookup: CDR1 LGHNA, CDR2 YSLEER. V was clipped by 1 base and J by 1 base, with 11 bases between them. The CDR3 is made up of 16 amino acids. CDR3 amino acids: CASSQGQGRSGNTIYF. Written as DNA, the CDR3 is TGCGCCAGCAGCCAAGGGCAGGGCCGATCTGGAAACACCATATATTTT.

This clonotype was observed at least ten times. The chain has TRBV6-2 or TRBV6-3 and TRBJ1-1, with D unresolved. V lost 7 bases and J 4 bases, leaving 13 bases between the germline ends. Germline CDR1 MNHEY, CDR2 SVGEGT. CDR3 length equals 13 residues. The CDR3 loop reads CASTGLEVTEAFF. The CDR3 DNA follows: TGTGCCAGCACCGGACTGGAGGTCACTGAAGCTTTCTTT.

This clonotype was counted once. This chain's CDR3 is CASSRVTSGGTSSYEQYF. The CDR3 DNA is TGTGCCAGCAGCCGGGTGACTAGCGGGGGCACGAGCTCCTACGAGCAGTACTTC. J is TRBJ2-7 and V is TRBV6-2 or TRBV6-3, with 12 positions matching TRBD2. Germline assignment: CDR1 MNHEY and CDR2 SVGEGT. The CDR3 loop spans 18 amino acids. V trimming: 6 bases; J trimming: 0 bases; junction bases outside the gene matches: 12.

This clonotype was observed at least ten times. The chain recombines TRBV12-3 or TRBV12-4 with TRBJ2-7; 8 bases match TRBD2. The CDR3 covers 15 residues. V lost 4 bases to trimming and J lost 5 bases; unmatched junction nucleotides: 10. In nucleotides, the CDR3 is TGTGCCAGCAGTTCAGGACTAGCTAGGGGCGACGAGCAGTACTTC. It encodes CASSSGLARGDEQYF.